Each of the 5 T cell receptor beta chains below was sequenced from the same sample in a study of cytomegalovirus exposure and HLA in healthy donors. The study ran its PCR with 60 Vbeta and 13 Jbeta primers. Using immunoSEQ multiplex PCR, the repertoire was profiled, and TCRdb retains in-frame clones only, with some absent. Its table records approximately 170,000 clones. The sequencing input was PBMCs. All receptors come from a woman aged 18-29 years in good health and CMV-seropositive.

CDR3 bases: TGTGCCAGCAGTTCCCCTTTGCGGGGTACTGAAGCTTTCTTT. Translating it yields CASSSPLRGTEAFF. The gene calls are TRBV27 and TRBJ1-1, with unresolved D. The CDR3 is 14 amino acids. Per the germline V gene, CDR1 is MNHEY and CDR2 is SMNVEV (reference sequence). V lost 4 bases and J lost 5, with 14 bases in between.

The chain joins TRBV11-2 to TRBJ1-2; a possible D gene is TRBD1 (6 bases). Trimming removed 6 bases at V and 2 bases at J, with 10 bases between. Germline V CDR1 and CDR2: SGHAT, FQNNGV. The CDR3 length is 13 residues. The DNA for the CDR3 is TGTGCCAGCAGGGAACAGGGAAACTATGGCTACACCTTC. Residues: CASREQGNYGYTF.

DNA for the CDR3: TGTGCCAGCACCCTCTGGGTGGACATGAACACTGAAGCTTTCTTT. Translation: CASTLWVDMNTEAFF. V is TRBV2 and J is TRBJ1-1, with D tentatively TRBD1 (5 bases). The CDR3 length is 15 residues. Germline CDR1 SNHLY, CDR2 FYNNEI. V gave up 7 bases and J gave up 0 bases, with 15 bases separating them.

The chain employs TRBV7-9 and TRBJ1-5; tentative D call: TRBD1 (5 bases). In germline, CDR1 is SEHNR, CDR2 FQNEAQ (reference sequence). The V and J ends lost 0 bases and 4 bases respectively, with 10 bases between them. CDR3 length: 15 residues. The CDR3 sequence is CASSLAAGGNQPQHF. The DNA for the CDR3 is TGTGCCAGCAGCTTAGCGGCGGGGGGGAATCAGCCCCAGCATTTT.

A word on this clone: The germline gene is not matched at one end of the junction; a read error may be the cause. V and J are TRBV11-1 and TRBJ2-3, with 14 bases matching TRBD2. CDR3 length: 14 residues. CDR1 is SGHAT, CDR2 FQDESV, per germline (reference sequence). The CDR3 protein is CASSLTSGGDKQYF. The CDR3 DNA is TGTGCCAGCAGCCTGACTAGCGGGGGGGATAAGCAGTATTTT. Based on the CDR3 plus reference TRBV11-1 and TRBJ2-3, the full variable domain is EAEVAQSPRYKITEKSQAVAFWCDPISGHATLYWYRQILGQGPELLVQFQDESVVDDSQLPKDRFSAERLKGVDSTLKIQPAELGDSAMYLCASSLTSGGDKQYFGPGTRLTVL.